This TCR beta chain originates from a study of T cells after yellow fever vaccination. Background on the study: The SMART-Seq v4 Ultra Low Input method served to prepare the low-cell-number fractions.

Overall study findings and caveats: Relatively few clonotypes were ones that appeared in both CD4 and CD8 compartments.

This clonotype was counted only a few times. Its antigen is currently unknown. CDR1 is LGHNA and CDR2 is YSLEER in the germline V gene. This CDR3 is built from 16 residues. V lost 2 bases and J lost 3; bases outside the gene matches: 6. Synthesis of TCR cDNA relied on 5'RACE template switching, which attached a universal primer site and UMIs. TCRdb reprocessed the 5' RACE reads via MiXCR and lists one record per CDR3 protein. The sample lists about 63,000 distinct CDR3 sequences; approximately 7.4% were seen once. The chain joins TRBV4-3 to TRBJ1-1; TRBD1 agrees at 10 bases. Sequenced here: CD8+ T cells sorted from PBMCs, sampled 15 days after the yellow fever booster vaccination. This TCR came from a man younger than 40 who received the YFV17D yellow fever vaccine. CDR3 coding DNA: TGCGCCAGCAGCCAAAAACGACAGGGGGCGTACACTGAAGCTTTCTTT. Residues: CASSQKRQGAYTEAFF.